The 24 T cell receptor beta chains listed next were all sequenced from one sample in a study of blood T cells in healthy people across ages. Primers used in a second PCR of roughly 6 to 11 cycles were a sample-barcoded 5' primer and a J-beta primer mix. TCRdb redid the calling of the 5' RACE reads with MiXCR, one entry per CDR3 protein. The data show 1,300,000 or so distinct CDR3 sequences, around 55% seen once. Sample: blood. The source is a man aged 18-30 years in good health.

This rearrangement joins TRBV29-1 to TRBJ2-5; no clear D. The CDR3 is 12 amino acids. Germline lookup yields CDR1 SQVTM and CDR2 ANQGSEA. CDR3 in amino acids: CRPQPPQETQYF. CDR3 nucleotide sequence: TGCAGGCCCCAGCCCCCACAAGAGACCCAGTACTTC.

The chain has TRBV4-1 and TRBJ2-1; TRBD2 aligns across 9 bases. Trimming took 0 bases from V and 7 from J; bases not matched to a gene: 10. The CDR3 loop spans 17 amino acids. From germline, CDR1 is MGHRA and CDR2 YSYEKL. CDR3 DNA sequence: TGCGCCAGCAGCCAAGATTGGGCGGGGGGGCCCGCGAATGAGCAGTTCTTC. Amino acids: CASSQDWAGGPANEQFF.

The gene calls are TRBV4-1 and TRBJ2-1; perhaps TRBD2 as D (6 bases). CDR1 is MGHRA and CDR2 is YSYEKL in the germline V gene. This CDR3 has 14 residues. With 10 bases removed from V and 6 bases from J, the gap between germline ends came to 19 bases. CDR3 protein: CATKLAFLGNEQFF. CDR3 nucleotide sequence: TGCGCCACCAAACTAGCTTTCCTTGGCAATGAGCAGTTCTTC.

The chain combines TRBV4-1 with TRBJ2-3; TRBD2 matches 7 bases. V was clipped by 4 bases and J by 0 bases; unmatched bases: 7. The CDR3 loop spans 16 amino acids. Germline CDR1 is MGHRA and CDR2 is YSYEKL. CDR3 nucleotide sequence: TGCGCCAGCAGCCGGACGCGGGAGCGGAGCACAGATACGCAGTATTTT. Its translation is CASSRTRERSTDTQYF.

This chain uses TRBV27 with TRBJ1-6; no firm D call. Trimming removed 5 bases at V and 9 bases at J, with 17 bases between. The CDR3 contains 15 residues. The germline V gene has CDR1 MNHEY and CDR2 SMNVEV (reference sequence). The CDR3 here is CASSAAGAKGSPLHF. The CDR3 nucleotides read TGTGCCAGCAGTGCCGCCGGAGCGAAGGGTTCACCCCTCCACTTT.

A few counts support this clonotype. The chain links TRBV4-3 to TRBJ2-4; no reliable D call. The J call may be mistaken, given a closer DNA end match to TRBJ2-7. CDR3 length: 16 amino acids. In germline, CDR1 is LGHNA, CDR2 YSLEER. The CDR3 coding sequence is TGCGCCAGCAGCCGGTTCTTCTCCGGCCACTCTTCCGAGCAGTACTTC. Residues: CASSRFFSGHSSEQYF.

This clonotype appeared a few times. This chain uses TRBV7-2 with TRBJ2-1; 10 nucleotides line up with TRBD1. V lost 4 bases to trimming and J lost 5 bases; unmatched junction nucleotides: 5. CDR1 is SGHTA and CDR2 is FQGNSA in the germline V gene. CDR3 size: 15 residues. CDR3 protein: CASSSDRGVHNEQFF. In DNA, the CDR3 is TGTGCCAGCAGCTCGGACAGGGGGGTCCACAATGAGCAGTTCTTC.

The chain has TRBV27 and TRBJ2-5, with D uncertain. This CDR3 is built from 13 residues. From germline, CDR1 is MNHEY and CDR2 SMNVEV (reference sequence). V gave up 6 bases and J gave up 1 base, with 9 bases separating them. The DNA of the CDR3 is TGTGCCAGCAGACAGATATTCCAAGAGACCCAGTACTTC. Translated, it gives CASRQIFQETQYF.

The chain couples TRBV4-3 to TRBJ2-7; D gene unclear. TRBJ2-5 explains the end of the DNA better; the J call may be wrong. CDR3 length: 16 amino acids. Germline CDR1 is LGHNA and CDR2 is YSLEER. Written as DNA, the CDR3 is TGCGCCAGCAGCCAAGTAAGGCGAGCAGCTGTGGAGACCCAGTACTTC. Translated: CASSQVRRAAVETQYF.

This clonotype has a handful of counts. This chain connects TRBV4-2 to TRBJ2-7; D might be TRBD1 (6 bases). Trimming pared 1 base from V and 2 bases from J, leaving 9 bases between. The CDR3 has 14 amino acids. The germline gives CDR1 LGHNA, CDR2 YNFKEQ. CDR3 sequence reads: CASSQAGQPYEQYF. DNA of the CDR3: TGTGCCAGCAGCCAAGCCGGACAGCCCTACGAGCAGTACTTC.

This clonotype was detected only a few times. The chain couples TRBV10-3 to TRBJ2-5, with unresolved D. The CDR3 has 14 residues. Trimming cost V 10 bases and J 2 bases, with 17 bases left between them. Germline lookup yields CDR1 ENHRY and CDR2 SYGVKD. CDR3 loop: CATRPRPEQETQYF. In DNA, the CDR3 is TGTGCCACCAGACCCCGACCTGAACAAGAGACCCAGTACTTC.

The CDR3 sequence is CASSAGEGTDTQYF. CDR3 DNA sequence: TGTGCCAGCAGTGCGGGAGAGGGCACAGATACGCAGTATTTT. The chain is built from TRBV6-4 and TRBJ2-3; weak D call: TRBD2 (6 bases). Germline loops: CDR1 MRHNA, CDR2 SNTAGT. Trimming stripped 4 bases from V and 1 base from J, with 9 bases between. The CDR3 length is 14 residues.

The chain carries TRBV5-1 and TRBJ1-2; D gene ambiguous. There are 13 residues in the CDR3. The V end was cut by 3 bases, the J end by 7 bases, with 13 bases between. The germline CDR1 and CDR2 sequences are SGHRS and YFSETQ. CDR3 nucleotide sequence: TGCGCCAGCAGCTCCTCCCGATCGGGTGGCTACACCTTC. Translation: CASSSSRSGGYTF. The full variable domain, in which reference TRBV5-1 and TRBJ1-2 provide the parts outside the CDR3, is KAGVTQTPRYLIKTRGQQVTLSCSPISGHRSVSWYQQTPGQGLQFLFEYFSETQRNKGNFPGRFSGRQFSNSRSEMNVSTLELGDSALYLCASSSSRSGGYTFGSGTRLTVV.

The chain links TRBV10-3 to TRBJ2-7; the D gene is possibly TRBD2 (6 bases). The germline V gene has CDR1 ENHRY and CDR2 SYGVKD. The CDR3 has 13 residues. Trimming shortened V by 5 bases and J by 7 bases, and 15 bases separated the two germline ends. CDR3 sequence: CAISYGREDEQYF. The CDR3 DNA follows: TGTGCCATCAGTTATGGCAGGGAGGATGAGCAGTACTTC.

The chain combines TRBV2 with TRBJ2-4; possibly TRBD1 for D (6 bases). CDR3 length: 15 amino acids. Deletions cut 5 bases from V and 1 base from J, with 12 bases between. The V gene's germline CDR1 is SNHLY and CDR2 FYNNEI. The CDR3: CASSPDQGAKNIQYF. The CDR3 coding sequence is TGTGCCAGCAGTCCTGATCAGGGGGCCAAAAACATTCAGTACTTC. Based on the CDR3 plus reference TRBV2 and TRBJ2-4, the full variable domain is EPEVTQTPSHQVTQMGQEVILRCVPISNHLYFYWYRQILGQKVEFLVSFYNNEISEKSEIFDDQFSVERPDGSNFTLKIRSTKLEDSAMYFCASSPDQGAKNIQYFGAGTRLSVL.

This chain uses TRBV10-3 with TRBJ2-2, with TRBD1 identical over 7 bases. J lost 7 bases, V lost 2 bases, and 13 bases had no gene match. The CDR3 extends over 17 amino acids. Germline loops: CDR1 ENHRY, CDR2 SYGVKD. The CDR3 DNA follows: TGTGCCATCAGTGAGACCCCGGACAGGTTCGAGGGCGGGGAGCTGTTTTTT. This gives the protein CAISETPDRFEGGELFF.

The chain employs TRBV7-6 and TRBJ2-7; 7 bases align to TRBD2. Germline CDR1 reads SGHVS; CDR2 reads FNYEAQ. Trimming cost V 8 bases and J 5 bases; bases outside gene matches: 18. The CDR3 loop spans 16 amino acids. CDR3 protein: CASSVGFGRRKDEQYF. As DNA, the CDR3 is TGTGCCAGCTCCGTCGGATTCGGGAGGCGAAAGGACGAGCAGTACTTC.

The chain joins TRBV2 to TRBJ2-1, with D perhaps TRBD1 (6 bases). The CDR3 sequence is 15 residues long. The germline V gene has CDR1 SNHLY and CDR2 FYNNEI. The V end was cut by 4 bases, the J end by 7 bases, with 17 bases between. This CDR3 reads CASSVQQGLTNEQFF. The CDR3 region has the DNA TGTGCCAGCAGTGTTCAGCAGGGGCTAACGAATGAGCAGTTCTTC.

The V call is TRBV4-3, the J call TRBJ2-3; D not certain. The CDR3 totals 13 residues. Germline loops: CDR1 LGHNA, CDR2 YSLEER. The V end was cut by 2 bases, the J end by 6 bases, with 9 bases between. The CDR3 DNA reads TGCGCCAGCAGCCAAACTTCGGTGGATACGCAGTATTTT. Translating it yields CASSQTSVDTQYF.

The V call is TRBV20-1, the J call TRBJ1-2, with a tentative D call TRBD1 (6 bases). The CDR3 contains 15 residues. CDR1 is DFQATT and CDR2 is SNEGSKA in the germline V gene (reference sequence). V lost 1 base and J 7 bases, leaving 19 bases between the germline ends. CDR3 protein: CSARGKQGLEVGYTF. The CDR3 DNA sequence: TGCAGTGCTAGAGGCAAACAGGGACTTGAGGTTGGCTACACCTTC.

The genes are TRBV20-1 and TRBJ2-1; TRBD2 matches at 10 bases. V dropped 5 bases and J dropped 1; count of bases not matched to a gene: 11. The CDR3 consists of 17 residues. Germline lookup yields CDR1 DFQATT and CDR2 SNEGSKA (reference sequence). Here the CDR3 reads CSAHSGGTRPSYNEQFF. In DNA form, the CDR3 reads TGCAGTGCTCATAGCGGGGGGACCCGGCCTTCCTACAATGAGCAGTTCTTC.

V usage is TRBV29-1 and J usage is TRBJ2-6; possible D gene TRBD2, 6 bases. The CDR3 is made up of 18 amino acids. Deletions cut 5 bases from V and 4 bases from J, with 24 bases between. The germline V gene has CDR1 SQVTM and CDR2 ANQGSEA. CDR3 coding DNA: TGCAGCGTTCGGGACTTCCCCCCTTGGCATCCGGGGGCCAACGTCCTGACTTTC. Translated, it gives CSVRDFPPWHPGANVLTF.

V and J are TRBV4-1 and TRBJ2-3; 7 nucleotides align to TRBD2. Germline CDR1 is MGHRA and CDR2 is YSYEKL. This CDR3 contains 18 residues. Trimming removed 1 base from V and 2 bases from J; junction bases left unmatched: 12. This CDR3 reads CASSQAEGRSGNTDTQYF. CDR3 sequence (DNA): TGCGCCAGCAGCCAAGCAGAAGGGCGGAGCGGGAACACAGATACGCAGTATTTT.

With respect to this clonotype: At one of its ends the junction is not consistent with the germline gene, which may arise from a read error. The chain couples TRBV6-2 or TRBV6-3 to TRBJ1-1; 7 bases agree with TRBD1. Germline V gene data show CDR1 as MNHEY and CDR2 as SVGEGT. The CDR3 contains 16 residues. In DNA, the CDR3 is TGTGCCAGCAGTGACTGGACAGGTACGGTTAACACTGAGGCTTTCTTT. It yields the protein CASSDWTGTVNTEAFF.